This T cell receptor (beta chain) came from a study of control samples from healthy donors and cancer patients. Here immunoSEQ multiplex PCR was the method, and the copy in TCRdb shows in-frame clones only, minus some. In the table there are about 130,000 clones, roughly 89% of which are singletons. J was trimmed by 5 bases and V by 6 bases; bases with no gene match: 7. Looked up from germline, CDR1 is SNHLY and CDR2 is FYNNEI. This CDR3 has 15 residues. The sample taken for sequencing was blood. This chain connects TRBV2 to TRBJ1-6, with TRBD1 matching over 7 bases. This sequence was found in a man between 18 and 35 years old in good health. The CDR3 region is CASSLMTGNNSPLHF. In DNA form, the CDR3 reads TGTGCCAGCAGCCTCATGACAGGGAATAATTCACCCCTCCACTTT.